This T cell receptor (beta chain) was retrieved from a study of cytomegalovirus exposure and HLA in healthy donors. Study-level findings and limits: In a later analysis, productive TCRs from donors in an Asian-associated ancestry cluster reportedly carried fewer N-insertions than the cohort mean. Later on, an analysis found that several of the most significant clusters appeared to be linked to common viral pathogens, which included parvovirus B19.

Details on this clone: The antigen is not known.

Germline V gene data show CDR1 as WSHSY and CDR2 as SAAADI. The CDR3 extends over 15 amino acids. V dropped 3 bases and J dropped 8 bases, with 16 bases sitting between them. The PCR was carried out with 60 Vbeta primers and 13 Jbeta primers. Assay used: immunoSEQ multiplex PCR; TCRdb lists only in-frame clones, some missing. Of 200,000 to 250,000 clones in the sample, roughly 70% were seen once. The chain is built from TRBV10-2 and TRBJ1-4, with D hard to call. This receptor was obtained from a man aged 35 to 55 in good health and CMV-seropositive. The source material was PBMCs. The chain's CDR3 is CASSEGSWSREKLFF. The CDR3, as DNA: TGCGCCAGCAGTGAAGGAAGCTGGTCTAGGGAAAAACTGTTTTTT.